Listed here are 15 T cell receptor beta chains from one sample, sequenced in a study of T cells in localized non-small cell lung cancer. Using immunoSEQ multiplex PCR, the repertoire was profiled, and TCRdb retains in-frame clones only, with some absent. The table lists 45,000 to 70,000 clones, 86% of them singletons. This specimen was peripheral blood, taken before any cancer treatment. The receptors shown here come from a woman aged 40-70 years with stage I lung adenocarcinoma.

The chain links TRBV5-1 to TRBJ2-3; the match to TRBD2 covers 7 bases. After removal of 6 bases from V and 1 base from J, the junction contained 2 bases not matched to a gene. Germline-derived CDR1 and CDR2 are SGHRS and YFSETQ. The CDR3 spans 13 residues. The CDR3 spells CASTSGGTDTQYF. The CDR3 DNA reads as TGCGCCAGCACAAGCGGGGGCACAGATACGCAGTATTTT.

The chain couples TRBV6-1 to TRBJ2-7, with a weak D call TRBD1 (6 bases). Germline V gives CDR1 MNHNS, CDR2 SASEGT. Trimming took 6 bases from V and 7 from J, leaving 13 bases between them. The CDR3 length is 12 residues. CDR3 amino acids: CASRQGQREQYF. DNA for the CDR3: TGTGCCAGCAGACAGGGACAACGGGAGCAGTACTTC.

The V call is TRBV13, the J call TRBJ1-2, with 9 bases that match TRBD1. J lost 8 bases, V lost 3 bases, and 10 bases had no gene match. CDR3 size: 15 residues. CDR1 PRHDT and CDR2 FYEKMQ come from the germline V gene (reference sequence). CDR3 nucleotides: TGTGCCAGCAGCTTGGCTCTCGGACAGGGGCACGGCTACACCTTC. Amino acid sequence: CASSLALGQGHGYTF.

The J gene is TRBJ1-6, the V gene TRBV19, with D tentatively TRBD1 (5 bases). V was trimmed by 5 bases and J by 0 bases, leaving 11 bases between them. This CDR3 spans 16 amino acids. Per germline, CDR1 LNHDA and CDR2 SQIVND (reference sequence). The CDR3 sequence: CASSQDTSSYNSPLHF. The CDR3 nucleotides are TGTGCCAGTAGTCAGGACACGAGCTCCTATAATTCACCCCTCCACTTT.

This chain uses TRBV7-8 with TRBJ2-1, with D hard to call. CDR3 length: 11 residues. Germline lookup yields CDR1 SGHVS and CDR2 FQNEAQ. V dropped 7 bases and J dropped 3 bases, with 4 bases sitting between them. CDR3 nucleotides: TGTGCCAGCACGGACTACAATGAGCAGTTCTTC. Protein: CASTDYNEQFF.

The chain recombines TRBV6-5 with TRBJ1-2; unclear D gene. Germline-derived CDR1 and CDR2 are MNHEY and SVGAGI. The CDR3 contains 13 residues. Trimming cost V 0 bases and J 8 bases, with 10 bases left between them. CDR3 DNA: TGTGCCAGCAGTTACTCGACCTTGGGCGGCTACACCTTC. Its protein is CASSYSTLGGYTF.

This chain uses TRBV30 with TRBJ1-1; 7 nucleotides agree with TRBD1. CDR3 length: 14 amino acids. Trimming removed 3 bases from V and 0 bases from J; junction bases left unmatched: 4. Germline lookup yields CDR1 GTSNPN and CDR2 SVGIG (reference sequence). Here the CDR3 DNA reads TGTGCCTGGAGCAGAGGGACAGTGAACACTGAAGCTTTCTTT. Translated: CAWSRGTVNTEAFF.

This chain joins TRBV2 and TRBJ1-5; 7 nucleotides align to TRBD1. CDR1 is SNHLY, CDR2 FYNNEI, per germline. The junction had 6 bases not matched to a gene; V was cut back by 1 base and J by 0 bases. The CDR3 totals 17 residues. The CDR3 DNA sequence: TGTGCCAGCAGTGAAGGGGGGACAGTTTATAGCAATCAGCCCCAGCATTTT. It codes for CASSEGGTVYSNQPQHF.

The chain employs TRBV5-8 and TRBJ1-5; 8 bases line up with TRBD1. From germline, CDR1 is SGHTS and CDR2 YDEGEE. V was pared by 0 bases and J by 5 bases, with 4 bases of the junction left unmatched. There are 15 residues in the CDR3. The CDR3 DNA sequence: TGTGCCAGCAGCTTGGTCGACAGGGGCCATCAGCCCCAGCATTTT. Translating gives CASSLVDRGHQPQHF. Supplemented by reference TRBV5-8 and TRBJ1-5, the full variable domain reads EAGVTQSPTHLIKTRGQQATLRCSPISGHTSVYWYQQALGLGLQFLLWYDEGEERNRGNFPPRFSGRQFPNYSSELNVNALELEDSALYLCASSLVDRGHQPQHFGDGTRLSIL.

The gene calls are TRBV6-6 and TRBJ1-5; D uncertain. The CDR3 length is 13 residues. In germline, CDR1 is MNHNY, CDR2 SVGAGI (reference sequence). The ends were cut back, 6 bases at V and 10 bases at J, with 16 bases in the middle. The CDR3 nucleotides are TGTGCCAGCAGCACTGGGGTTGAGGGTCCCCAGCATTTT. Translating gives CASSTGVEGPQHF.

The chain links TRBV27 to TRBJ2-3; 7 positions match TRBD1. Germline trimming cut 5 bases from V and 9 bases from J; bases unmatched to any gene: 14. Germline CDR1 reads MNHEY; CDR2 reads SMNVEV (reference sequence). The CDR3 has 15 amino acids. Here the CDR3 DNA reads TGTGCCAGCAGTACCGGGACAGAGCTTCGGTCCACGCAGTATTTT. It translates to CASSTGTELRSTQYF.

The V and J genes are TRBV19 and TRBJ2-7; D perhaps matches TRBD2 (6 bases). Germline values: CDR1 LNHDA, CDR2 SQIVND (reference sequence). The CDR3 spans 13 residues. The V end was cut by 5 bases, the J end by 3 bases, with 11 bases between. DNA of the CDR3: TGTGCCAGTAGTTCGGGGGTTGGCTACGAGCAGTACTTC. It encodes CASSSGVGYEQYF.

This chain joins TRBV7-6 and TRBJ1-5, with 9 bases identical to TRBD1. The CDR3 extends over 17 amino acids. Germline loops: CDR1 SGHVS, CDR2 FNYEAQ. With V trimmed by 1 base and J by 0 bases, 4 bases remained unmatched. As DNA, the CDR3 is TGTGCCAGCAGCTTAGGGGGGACAGGGTTTAGCAATCAGCCCCAGCATTTT. It specifies CASSLGGTGFSNQPQHF. The whole variable domain, filled in from reference TRBV7-6 and TRBJ1-5, reads GAGVSQSPRYKVTKRGQDVALRCDPISGHVSLYWYRQALGQGPEFLTYFNYEAQQDKSGLPNDRFSAERPEGSISTLTIQRTEQRDSAMYRCASSLGGTGFSNQPQHFGDGTRLSIL.

V usage is TRBV7-2 and J usage is TRBJ2-2; 10 bases are a match to TRBD2. Germline V gene sequence: CDR1 SGHTA, CDR2 FQGNSA. The CDR3 length is 16 residues. The J segment lost 6 bases and the V segment lost 5 bases, leaving 9 bases of the junction unmatched. CDR3 coding DNA: TGTGCCAGCAGCACTAAGGGTAGCGGGGGGCCCGGGGAGCTGTTTTTT. This translates into CASSTKGSGGPGELFF.

The genes are TRBV7-6 and TRBJ1-3; D may be TRBD1 (5 bases). In germline, CDR1 is SGHVS, CDR2 FNYEAQ. The germline V and J ends were trimmed by 4 bases and 2 bases, with 15 bases remaining between them. CDR3 length equals 16 residues. The CDR3 bases are TGTGCCAGCAGCTCAGGGCGTGTGGGGGCTGGAAACACCATATATTTT. Translating gives CASSSGRVGAGNTIYF.